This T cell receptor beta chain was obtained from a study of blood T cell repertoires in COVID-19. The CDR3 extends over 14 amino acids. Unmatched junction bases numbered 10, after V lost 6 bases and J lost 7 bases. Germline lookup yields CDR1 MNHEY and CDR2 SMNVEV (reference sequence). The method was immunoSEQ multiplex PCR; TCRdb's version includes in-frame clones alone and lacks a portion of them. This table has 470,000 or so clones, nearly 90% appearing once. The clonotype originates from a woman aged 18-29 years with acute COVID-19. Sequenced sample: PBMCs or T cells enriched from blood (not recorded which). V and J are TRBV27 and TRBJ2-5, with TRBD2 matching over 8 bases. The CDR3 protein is CASSHGRGSLTQYF. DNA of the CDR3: TGTGCCAGCAGCCACGGGAGGGGCTCCTTGACCCAGTACTTC.